This T cell receptor (beta chain) derives from a study of T-cell memory formation after mild COVID-19. V lost 6 bases and J 1 base, leaving 16 bases between the germline ends. Germline V gives CDR1 DFQATT, CDR2 SNEGSKA (reference sequence). This CDR3 has 14 amino acids. A note on this clonotype: Its antigen is not known.

General study results and limits: Memory from before infection featured some responding clones, which suggests cross-reactive memory joined.

TCRalpha and TCRbeta libraries used 5'RACE with constant-segment primers and UMIs. TCRdb recomputed calls from the 5' RACE reads with MiXCR, one row per CDR3 protein. The sample contains about 360,000 distinct CDR3 sequences, over 13% of which appear only once. The rearrangement links TRBV20-1 to TRBJ2-7; possibly TRBD1 for D (5 bases). The source material was PBMCs or a T cell subset sorted from them (not recorded which). This clonotype originated in a man between 18 and 35 years old who had mild COVID-19 (a few samples of this study predate the infection). Cell type and time point are not known. CDR3 nucleotide sequence: TGCAGTGCCCTCGTCAGGGCAGGTTCCTACGAGCAGTACTTC. Protein sequence: CSALVRAGSYEQYF.